These 25 T cell receptor beta chains were all obtained from the same sample, sequenced in a study of Ad26.COV2.S vaccination and SARS-CoV-2 variants. Treatment reported: some 20 received Ad26.COV2.S at low or high dose, single or two shots; 5 received placebo; per-sample allocation not given. It was on day 63 after the first vaccine or placebo injection that samples were taken. The assay was immunoSEQ multiplex PCR, and TCRdb's table has in-frame clones only and misses some. The data contain roughly 320,000 clones, around 84% of them singletons. Sequenced material: peripheral blood, taken in a trial of Ad26.COV2.S vaccine versus placebo. Receptors originate from a person aged 18-65 years who received the Ad26.COV2.S COVID-19 vaccine or a placebo.

The chain carries TRBV5-1 and TRBJ1-2; 12 bases map to TRBD1. The CDR3 has 16 amino acids. Germline CDR1 reads SGHRS; CDR2 reads YFSETQ. The junction had 10 bases not matched to a gene; V was cut back by 4 bases and J by 6 bases. The CDR3 sequence is CASSPSAGTGGHGYTF. The CDR3 coding sequence is TGCGCCAGCAGCCCCAGCGCCGGGACAGGGGGCCATGGCTACACCTTC.

The chain is built from TRBV7-7 and TRBJ1-3; a possible D gene is TRBD1 (6 bases). V shed 3 bases and J shed 0 bases, with 9 bases lying between them. The CDR3 has 15 residues. CDR1 is SSHAT, CDR2 FNYEAQ, per germline (reference sequence). The CDR3 loop reads CASSLDSASGNTIYF. The CDR3, as DNA: TGTGCCAGCAGCTTGGACAGCGCCTCTGGAAACACCATATATTTT.

The gene calls are TRBV7-9 and TRBJ1-1; D is unresolved. Germline V CDR1 and CDR2: SEHNR, FQNEAQ (reference sequence). This CDR3 is built from 14 residues. V lost 2 bases and J 4 bases, leaving 11 bases between the germline ends. The CDR3 nucleotides read TGTGCCAGCAGCTTAATCGACATAGTCACTGAAGCTTTCTTT. This encodes CASSLIDIVTEAFF.

The chain employs TRBV28 and TRBJ2-7; 8 bases line up with TRBD1. The CDR3 extends over 15 amino acids. V trimming: 7 bases; J trimming: 2 bases; junction bases outside the gene matches: 10. Germline values: CDR1 MDHEN, CDR2 SYDVKM. The CDR3 nucleotides are TGTGCCAGCACCCTAACCGGGACAGGAACCTACGAGCAGTACTTC. As protein: CASTLTGTGTYEQYF.

This chain uses TRBV6-2 or TRBV6-3 with TRBJ1-3; TRBD1 matches 7 bases. V was pared by 0 bases and J by 0 bases, with 11 bases of the junction left unmatched. Germline CDR1 MNHEY, CDR2 SVGEGT. The CDR3 length is 19 residues. CDR3 sequence: CASSYSSRPDRISGNTIYF. DNA of the CDR3: TGTGCCAGCAGTTACTCGAGTAGGCCGGACAGGATCTCTGGAAACACCATATATTTT.

This chain connects TRBV5-1 to TRBJ2-7, with no clear D. CDR1 is SGHRS and CDR2 is YFSETQ in the germline V gene. V gave up 3 bases and J gave up 12 bases, with 13 bases separating them. This CDR3 spans 11 amino acids. This CDR3 reads CASSYDKTVYF. CDR3 in DNA: TGCGCCAGCAGCTACGACAAGACGGTGTACTTC.

This chain joins TRBV6-5 and TRBJ2-1; D is unclear. The CDR3 loop spans 15 amino acids. In germline, CDR1 is MNHEY, CDR2 SVGAGI. The V gene lost 11 bases and the J gene lost 5 bases, with 22 bases spanning the gap. CDR3 in DNA: TGTGCCGCCCAGGACGGTGGTAGTGGAAACAATGAGCAGTTCTTC. It codes for CAAQDGGSGNNEQFF.

The chain recombines TRBV6-1 with TRBJ2-1, with TRBD2 matching over 7 bases. With V trimmed by 0 bases and J by 5 bases, 4 bases remained unmatched. The CDR3 is made up of 15 amino acids. The germline V gene encodes CDR1 MNHNS and CDR2 SASEGT. Here the CDR3 DNA reads TGTGCCAGCAGTGAAGCTGTGCGGGGGAACAATGAGCAGTTCTTC. Amino acids: CASSEAVRGNNEQFF.

The chain uses TRBV10-3 and TRBJ2-5; 7 nucleotides match TRBD2. The CDR3 has 14 amino acids. The germline V gene has CDR1 ENHRY and CDR2 SYGVKD. Trimming cost V 5 bases and J 6 bases; bases outside gene matches: 9. The CDR3 sequence is CAISIDAGDQTQYF. CDR3 nucleotide sequence: TGTGCCATCAGTATAGACGCGGGAGACCAGACCCAGTACTTC.

The J gene is TRBJ1-6, the V gene TRBV13, with 8 nucleotides matching TRBD1. The CDR3 runs 16 residues. The junction had 10 bases not matched to a gene; V was cut back by 5 bases and J by 7 bases. In germline, CDR1 is PRHDT, CDR2 FYEKMQ (reference sequence). The CDR3 reads CASSHATGASNSPLHF. The CDR3 nucleotides read TGTGCCAGCAGCCACGCGACAGGGGCCTCCAATTCACCCCTCCACTTT.

V and J are TRBV6-5 and TRBJ1-4; the match to TRBD1 covers 9 bases. Germline loops: CDR1 MNHEY, CDR2 SVGAGI. The CDR3 has 16 amino acids. Trimming at V came to 0 bases and at J to 8 bases, leaving 7 bases not matched to a gene. CDR3 sequence (DNA): TGTGCCAGCAGTTACTCCGCGGGACAGGGAGGCGAAAAACTGTTTTTT. Residues: CASSYSAGQGGEKLFF.

This clone appeared once. The J gene is TRBJ2-1, the V gene TRBV11-2, with 8 bases identical to TRBD1. Per germline, CDR1 SGHAT and CDR2 FQNNGV. This CDR3 is built from 16 residues. J gave up 2 bases and V 4 bases, and 7 bases lay outside the gene matches. The CDR3 region has the DNA TGTGCCAGCAGCTCTAGGGACAGGAGACCCTACAATGAGCAGTTCTTC. It translates to CASSSRDRRPYNEQFF.

V usage is TRBV10-3 and J usage is TRBJ1-2; 7 positions match TRBD1. The V gene's germline CDR1 is ENHRY and CDR2 SYGVKD. The CDR3 spans 16 residues. The J segment lost 7 bases and the V segment lost 4 bases, leaving 15 bases of the junction unmatched. The CDR3: CAISVPAGGGDFGYTF. CDR3 DNA sequence: TGTGCCATCAGTGTTCCGGCAGGGGGAGGAGATTTTGGCTACACCTTC.

The chain uses TRBV5-1 and TRBJ2-6; D call uncertain. Trimming removed 4 bases from V and 0 bases from J, with 11 bases in between. Germline V gene data show CDR1 as SGHRS and CDR2 as YFSETQ. The CDR3 has 16 residues. CDR3 in amino acids: CASSPTTISGANVLTF. CDR3 in DNA: TGCGCCAGCAGCCCGACGACAATCTCTGGGGCCAACGTCCTGACTTTC.

The J gene is TRBJ1-6, the V gene TRBV5-1, with 7 bases aligning to TRBD1. Losses at the gene ends were 3 bases for V and 7 bases for J; bases not matched to a gene: 10. This CDR3 has 16 residues. Germline V gene data show CDR1 as SGHRS and CDR2 as YFSETQ. The CDR3 protein is CASSSFGQAQNSPLHF. CDR3 DNA sequence: TGCGCCAGCAGCTCCTTCGGACAGGCCCAGAATTCACCCCTCCACTTT.

In its sample, this clone was seen once. This rearrangement joins TRBV4-2 to TRBJ1-4; D possibly corresponds to TRBD1 (5 bases). The CDR3 loop spans 16 amino acids. V lost 0 bases and J lost 7, with 15 bases in between. Germline V lookup: CDR1 LGHNA, CDR2 YNFKEQ. The CDR3: CASSQDYTRGSEKLFF. The CDR3 DNA is TGTGCCAGCAGCCAAGATTATACTAGGGGTAGTGAAAAACTGTTTTTT.

V usage is TRBV6-5 and J usage is TRBJ1-1; 7 bases match TRBD1. CDR3 length: 14 residues. Trimming at V came to 5 bases and at J to 4 bases, leaving 7 bases not matched to a gene. The germline gives CDR1 MNHEY, CDR2 SVGAGI. The CDR3 DNA reads TGTGCCAGCAGTCGCAACCAGGGGGGCACTGAAGCTTTCTTT. The encoded protein is CASSRNQGGTEAFF.

The rearrangement joins TRBV25-1 to TRBJ1-2; unclear D gene. With 0 bases removed from V and 3 bases from J, the gap between germline ends came to 5 bases. The CDR3 is 13 residues long. CDR1 is MGHDK and CDR2 is SYGVNS in the germline V gene. The CDR3 nucleotides read TGTGCCAGCAGTGAATACGACTACTATGGCTACACCTTC. This translates into CASSEYDYYGYTF.

The V and J genes are TRBV5-4 and TRBJ2-6; D possibly uses TRBD1 or TRBD2 (5 bases each). Trimming cost V 6 bases and J 0 bases, with 16 bases left between them. The CDR3 is 17 residues long. Germline lookup yields CDR1 SGHNT and CDR2 YYREEE (reference sequence). Here the CDR3 DNA reads TGTGCCAGCACCGGGGCGAAGTGGAACTCTGGGGCCAACGTCCTGACTTTC. This sequence encodes CASTGAKWNSGANVLTF.

This chain joins TRBV3-1 (or the pseudogene TRBV3-2) and TRBJ1-2; unclear D gene. Germline V gene lookup returns CDR1 LGHDT and CDR2 YNNKEL (reference sequence). CDR3 size: 15 residues. Deletions cut 2 bases from V and 0 bases from J, with 10 bases between. The CDR3 DNA sequence: TGTGCCAGCAGCCAATCGGACGGGCCTAACTATGGCTACACCTTC. This gives the protein CASSQSDGPNYGYTF.

The chain joins TRBV6-6 to TRBJ2-5; 15 bases map to TRBD2. The CDR3 sequence is 19 residues long. Trimming cost V 5 bases and J 4 bases; bases outside gene matches: 14. Germline CDR1 and CDR2: MNHNY and SVGAGI (reference sequence). CDR3 in DNA: TGTGCCAGCAGTCGAAAAAGAACCGGGACTAGCGGGGGGATAGAGACCCAGTACTTC. Amino acid sequence: CASSRKRTGTSGGIETQYF.

The chain carries TRBV16 and TRBJ1-1, with D possibly being TRBD1 (5 bases). Trimming took off 4 bases at V and 1 base at J, with 13 bases between the two ends. The CDR3 runs 15 residues. CDR1 and CDR2 from the germline V gene are KGHSY and FQNENV. CDR3 sequence reads: CASSPFLTGNTEAFF. CDR3 in DNA: TGTGCCAGCAGCCCGTTCCTAACAGGGAACACTGAAGCTTTCTTT. The full variable domain, its missing parts supplied by reference TRBV16 and TRBJ1-1, is GEEVAQTPKHLVRGEGQKAKLYCAPIKGHSYVFWYQQVLKNEFKFLISFQNENVFDETGMPKERFSAKCLPNSPCSLEIQATKLEDSAVYFCASSPFLTGNTEAFFGQGTRLTVV.

V and J are TRBV9 and TRBJ2-2; 8 bases map to TRBD2. Germline CDR1 is SGDLS and CDR2 is YYNGEE. This CDR3 spans 16 amino acids. Trimming took 2 bases from V and 1 from J; bases not matched to a gene: 4. Here the CDR3 DNA reads TGTGCCAGCAGCGTGTCGCTAGCGGGGAACACCGGGGAGCTGTTTTTT. Translated: CASSVSLAGNTGELFF.

Remarks on this clone: This sample includes further DNA sequences coding for the same CDR3. The chain joins TRBV27 to TRBJ1-1; TRBD1 might be the D (6 bases). Germline values: CDR1 MNHEY, CDR2 SMNVEV (reference sequence). This CDR3 has 12 amino acids. V lost 3 bases, J lost 8 bases, and 10 bases lay in between. The CDR3: CASSFLGTEAFF. For the CDR3, the DNA is TGTGCCAGCAGTTTCTTGGGGACAGAAGCTTTCTTT.

The chain joins TRBV10-2 to TRBJ1-1, with D perhaps matching TRBD1 (6 bases). The V gene lost 0 bases and the J gene lost 3 bases, with 17 bases spanning the gap. The CDR3 runs 17 residues. CDR1 and CDR2 (germline): WSHSY, SAAADI. The CDR3 DNA is TGCGCCAGCAGTGAGTCCATCGGGAGGGGGGTAGACACTGAAGCTTTCTTT. Translation: CASSESIGRGVDTEAFF.